The table lists the clone carrying this TCR beta chain with a few counts. The antigen is not known. These data belong to a study of T-cell reconstitution after alpha-beta-depleted transplantation in children. This sample's TCRbeta library carried unique molecular identifier barcodes. One entry per CDR3 protein results from TCRdb running MiXCR on the PCR reads. The table lists 300,000 to 350,000 distinct CDR3 sequences, 15% to 20% of them singletons. The study's findings and limits: T-cell counts and diversity were attributed mostly to newly produced T cells one year after transplant. The study reportedly traced alpha-beta T cells about two months after transplant to several hundred expanded graft clones. Surviving recipient T cells and intrathymic progenitors accounted for some patients' high TCRbeta diversity at day 60.

With 3 bases clipped from V and 6 bases from J, the junction kept 11 bases outside the gene matches. Germline V gene data show CDR1 as MDHEN and CDR2 as SYDVKM. CDR3 length equals 16 residues. This receptor was obtained from a male patient between 2 and 15 years old who had a stem cell transplant for acute lymphoblastic leukemia, so the T cells may come from the graft donor. Source: PBMCs, mostly from graft donor cells, taken 360 days after TCRalphabeta/CD19-depleted stem cell transplant. This chain links TRBV28 with TRBJ2-1; TRBD1 aligns across 7 bases. The CDR3 nucleotides are TGTGCCAGCAGTTTCTTCCGACAGGGTCCCTTCAATGAGCAGTTCTTC. Its protein product is CASSFFRQGPFNEQFF.